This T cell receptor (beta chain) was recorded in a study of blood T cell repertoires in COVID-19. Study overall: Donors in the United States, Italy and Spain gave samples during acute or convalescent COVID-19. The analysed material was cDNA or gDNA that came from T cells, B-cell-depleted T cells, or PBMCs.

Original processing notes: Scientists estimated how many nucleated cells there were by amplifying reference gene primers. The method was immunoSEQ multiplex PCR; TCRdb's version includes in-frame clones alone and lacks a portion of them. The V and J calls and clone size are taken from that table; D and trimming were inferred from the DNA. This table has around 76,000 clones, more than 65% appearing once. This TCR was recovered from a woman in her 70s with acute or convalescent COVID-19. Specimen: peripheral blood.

The CDR3 coding sequence is TGTGCCAGCCTACAGGGGGGGATCATCTCGGGTACGCAGTATTTT. This codes for CASLQGGIISGTQYF. The chain joins TRBV5-8 to TRBJ2-3; TRBD1 is a possible D gene (8 bases). Between the trimmed V and J ends, which lost 7 bases and 8 bases, there was a span of 23 bases. Germline values: CDR1 SGHTS, CDR2 YDEGEE. This CDR3 has 15 residues.